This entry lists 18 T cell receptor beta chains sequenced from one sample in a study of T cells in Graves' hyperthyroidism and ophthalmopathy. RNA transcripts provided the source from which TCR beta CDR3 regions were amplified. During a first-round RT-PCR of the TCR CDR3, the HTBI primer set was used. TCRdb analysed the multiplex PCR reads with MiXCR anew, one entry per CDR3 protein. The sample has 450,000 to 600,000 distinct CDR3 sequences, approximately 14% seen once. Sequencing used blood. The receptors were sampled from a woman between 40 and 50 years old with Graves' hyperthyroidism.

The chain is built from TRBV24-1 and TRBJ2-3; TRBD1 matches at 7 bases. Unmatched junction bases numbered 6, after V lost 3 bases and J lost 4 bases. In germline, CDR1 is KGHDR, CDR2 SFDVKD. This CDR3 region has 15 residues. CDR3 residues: CATSDHRTGADTQYF. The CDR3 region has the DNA TGTGCCACCAGTGATCACCGGACAGGCGCAGATACGCAGTATTTT.

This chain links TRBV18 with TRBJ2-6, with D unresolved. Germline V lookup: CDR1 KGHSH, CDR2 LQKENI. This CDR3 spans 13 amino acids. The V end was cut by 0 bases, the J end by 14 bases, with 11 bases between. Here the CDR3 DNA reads TGTGCCAGCTCACCACCTGGGCCAAGTTTCCTGACTTTC. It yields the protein CASSPPGPSFLTF.

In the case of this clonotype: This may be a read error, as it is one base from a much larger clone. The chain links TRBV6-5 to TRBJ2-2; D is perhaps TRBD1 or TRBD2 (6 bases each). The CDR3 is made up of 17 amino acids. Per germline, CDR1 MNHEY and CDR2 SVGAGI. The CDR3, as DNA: TGTGCCAACAGTTACCGGCCGGCCAGGGGAGGCACCGGGGAGCTGTTTTTT. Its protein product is CANSYRPARGGTGELFF.

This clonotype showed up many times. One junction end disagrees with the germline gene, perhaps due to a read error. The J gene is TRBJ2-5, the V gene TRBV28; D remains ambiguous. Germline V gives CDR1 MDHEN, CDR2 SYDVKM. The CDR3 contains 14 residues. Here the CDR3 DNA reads TGTGCCAGCAGTTTTAGACACCACCAAGGGACCCAGTACTTC. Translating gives CASSFRHHQGTQYF. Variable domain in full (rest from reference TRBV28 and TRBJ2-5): DVKVTQSSRYLVKRTGEKVFLECVQDMDHENMFWYRQDPGLGLRLIYFSYDVKMKEKGDIPEGYSVSREKKERFSLILESASTNQTSMYLCASSFRHHQGTQYFGPGTRLLVL.

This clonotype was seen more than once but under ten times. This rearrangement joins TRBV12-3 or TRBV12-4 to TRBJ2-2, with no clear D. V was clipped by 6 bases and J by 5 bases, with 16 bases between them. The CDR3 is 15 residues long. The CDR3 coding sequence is TGTGCCAGCAGCTCCCGACTCATCTCAACCGGGGAGCTGTTTTTT. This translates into CASSSRLISTGELFF.

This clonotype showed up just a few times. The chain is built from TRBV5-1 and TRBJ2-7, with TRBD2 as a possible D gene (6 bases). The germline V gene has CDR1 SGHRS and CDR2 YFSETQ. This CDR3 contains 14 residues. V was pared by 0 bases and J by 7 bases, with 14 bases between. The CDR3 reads CASSLEAGTQEQYF. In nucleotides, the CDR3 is TGCGCCAGCAGCTTGGAGGCCGGGACTCAGGAGCAGTACTTC.

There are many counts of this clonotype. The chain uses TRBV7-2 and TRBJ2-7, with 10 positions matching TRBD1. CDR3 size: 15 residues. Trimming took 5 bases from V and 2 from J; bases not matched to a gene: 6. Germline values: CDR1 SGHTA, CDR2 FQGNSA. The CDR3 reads CASSLRDRGAYEQYF. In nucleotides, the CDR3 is TGTGCCAGCAGCCTTCGGGACAGGGGTGCCTACGAGCAGTACTTC.

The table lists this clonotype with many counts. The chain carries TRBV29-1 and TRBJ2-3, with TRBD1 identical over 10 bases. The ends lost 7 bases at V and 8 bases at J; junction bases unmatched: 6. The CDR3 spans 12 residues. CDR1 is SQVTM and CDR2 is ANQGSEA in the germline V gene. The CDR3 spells CSGGGQGITQYF. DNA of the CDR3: TGCAGCGGCGGGGGACAGGGGATTACGCAGTATTTT.

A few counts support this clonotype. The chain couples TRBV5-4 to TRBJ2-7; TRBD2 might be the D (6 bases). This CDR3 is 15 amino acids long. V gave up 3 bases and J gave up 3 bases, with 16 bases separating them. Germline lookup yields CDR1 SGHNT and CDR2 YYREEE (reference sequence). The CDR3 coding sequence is TGTGCCAGCAGCTCAGGTGCGGGACTGTACTACGAGCAGTACTTC. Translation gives CASSSGAGLYYEQYF.

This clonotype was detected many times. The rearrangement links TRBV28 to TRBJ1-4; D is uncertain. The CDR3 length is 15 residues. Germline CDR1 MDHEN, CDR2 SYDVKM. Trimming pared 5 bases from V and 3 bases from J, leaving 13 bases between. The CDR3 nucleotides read TGTGCCAGCAGTCTCACTGGGGATGCTAATGAAAAACTGTTTTTT. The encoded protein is CASSLTGDANEKLFF. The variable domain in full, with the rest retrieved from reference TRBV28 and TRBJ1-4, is DVKVTQSSRYLVKRTGEKVFLECVQDMDHENMFWYRQDPGLGLRLIYFSYDVKMKEKGDIPEGYSVSREKKERFSLILESASTNQTSMYLCASSLTGDANEKLFFGSGTQLSVL.

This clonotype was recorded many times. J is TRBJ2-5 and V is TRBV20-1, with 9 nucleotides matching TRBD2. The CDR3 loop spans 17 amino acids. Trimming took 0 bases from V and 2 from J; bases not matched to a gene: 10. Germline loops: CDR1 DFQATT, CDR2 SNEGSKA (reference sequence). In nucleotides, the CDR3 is TGCAGTGCTAGAGATCTAGTGACTAGCGGTCCTCAAGAGACCCAGTACTTC. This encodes CSARDLVTSGPQETQYF.

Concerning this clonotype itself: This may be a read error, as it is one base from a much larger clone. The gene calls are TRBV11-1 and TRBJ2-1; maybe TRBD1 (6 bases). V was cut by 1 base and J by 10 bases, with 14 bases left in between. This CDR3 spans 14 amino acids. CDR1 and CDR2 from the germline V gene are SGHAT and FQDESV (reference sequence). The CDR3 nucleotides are TGTGCCAGCAGCTTAGGGGACAACTGGATCGAGCAGTTCTTC. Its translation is CASSLGDNWIEQFF.

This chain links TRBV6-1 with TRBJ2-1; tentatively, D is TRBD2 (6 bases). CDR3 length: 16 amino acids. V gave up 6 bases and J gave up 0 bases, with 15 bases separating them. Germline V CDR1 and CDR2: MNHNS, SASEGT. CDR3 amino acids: CASSNPIGGSYNEQFF. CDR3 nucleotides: TGTGCCAGCAGCAATCCAATCGGGGGCTCCTACAATGAGCAGTTCTTC.

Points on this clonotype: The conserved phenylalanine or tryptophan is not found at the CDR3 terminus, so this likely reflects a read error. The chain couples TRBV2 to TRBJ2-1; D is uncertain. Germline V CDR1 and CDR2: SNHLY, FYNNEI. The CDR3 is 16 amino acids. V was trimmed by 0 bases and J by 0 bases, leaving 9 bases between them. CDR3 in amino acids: CASSEARGASYNEQFI. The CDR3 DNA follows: TGTGCCAGCAGTGAAGCACGTGGTGCCTCCTACAATGAGCAGTTCATC.

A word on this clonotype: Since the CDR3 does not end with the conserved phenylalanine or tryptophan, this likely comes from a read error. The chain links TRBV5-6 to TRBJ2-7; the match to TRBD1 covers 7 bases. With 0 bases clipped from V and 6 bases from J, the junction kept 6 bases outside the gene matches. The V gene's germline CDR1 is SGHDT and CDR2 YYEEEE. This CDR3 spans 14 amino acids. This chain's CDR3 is CASSLDATGREQYS. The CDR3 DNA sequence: TGTGCCAGCAGCTTGGATGCGACAGGGCGCGAGCAGTACTCC.

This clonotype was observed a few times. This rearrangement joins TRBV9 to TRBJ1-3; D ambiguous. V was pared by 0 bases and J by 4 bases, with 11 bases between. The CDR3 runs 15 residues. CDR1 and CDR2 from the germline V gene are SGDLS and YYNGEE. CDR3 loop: CASSVDGVAGNTIYF. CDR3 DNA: TGTGCCAGCAGCGTAGATGGGGTAGCGGGAAACACCATATATTTT.

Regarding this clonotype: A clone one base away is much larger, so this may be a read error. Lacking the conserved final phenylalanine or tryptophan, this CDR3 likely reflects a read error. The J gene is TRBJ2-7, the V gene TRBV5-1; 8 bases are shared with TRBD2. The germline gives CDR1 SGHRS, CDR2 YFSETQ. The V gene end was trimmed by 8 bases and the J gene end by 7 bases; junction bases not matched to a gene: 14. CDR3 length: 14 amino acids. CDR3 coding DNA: TGCGCCAGTTCATCCGGGAGGGAACTTGGAGAGCAGTACTTA. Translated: CASSSGRELGEQYL.

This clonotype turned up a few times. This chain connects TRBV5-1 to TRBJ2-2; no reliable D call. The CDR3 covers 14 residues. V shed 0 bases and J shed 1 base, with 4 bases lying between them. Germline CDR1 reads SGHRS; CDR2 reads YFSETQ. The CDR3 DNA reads TGCGCCAGCAGCTTGGGCTGGAACACCGGGGAGCTGTTTTTT. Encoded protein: CASSLGWNTGELFF.